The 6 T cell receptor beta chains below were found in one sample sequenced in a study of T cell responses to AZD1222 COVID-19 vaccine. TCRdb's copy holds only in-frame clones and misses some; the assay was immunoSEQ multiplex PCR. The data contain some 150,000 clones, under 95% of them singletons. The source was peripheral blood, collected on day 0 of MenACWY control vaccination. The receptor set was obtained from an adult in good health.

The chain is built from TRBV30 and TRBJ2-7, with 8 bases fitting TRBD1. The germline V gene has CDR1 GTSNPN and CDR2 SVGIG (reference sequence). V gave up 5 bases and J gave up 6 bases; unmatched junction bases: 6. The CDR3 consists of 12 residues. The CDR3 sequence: CAWGQGVGEQYF. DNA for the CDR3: TGTGCCTGGGGACAGGGTGTAGGCGAGCAGTACTTC.

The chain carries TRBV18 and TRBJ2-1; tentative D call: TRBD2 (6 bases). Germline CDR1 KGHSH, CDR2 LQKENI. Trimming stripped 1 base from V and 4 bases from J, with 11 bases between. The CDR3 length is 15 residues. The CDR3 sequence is CASSPRGEEYNEQFF. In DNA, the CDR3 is TGTGCCAGCTCACCACGAGGGGAGGAATACAATGAGCAGTTCTTC.

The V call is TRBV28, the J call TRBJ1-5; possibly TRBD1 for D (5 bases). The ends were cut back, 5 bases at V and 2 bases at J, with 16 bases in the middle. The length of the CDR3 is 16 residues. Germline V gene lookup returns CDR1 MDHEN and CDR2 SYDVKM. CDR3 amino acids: CASSPRQLRGNQPQHF. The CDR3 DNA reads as TGTGCCAGCAGTCCCCGACAGCTTAGGGGCAATCAGCCCCAGCATTTT.

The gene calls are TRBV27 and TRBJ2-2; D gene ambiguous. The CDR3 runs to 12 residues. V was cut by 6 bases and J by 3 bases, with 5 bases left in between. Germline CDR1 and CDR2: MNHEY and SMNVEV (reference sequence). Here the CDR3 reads CASRWYTGELFF. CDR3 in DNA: TGTGCCAGCAGGTGGTACACCGGGGAGCTGTTTTTT.

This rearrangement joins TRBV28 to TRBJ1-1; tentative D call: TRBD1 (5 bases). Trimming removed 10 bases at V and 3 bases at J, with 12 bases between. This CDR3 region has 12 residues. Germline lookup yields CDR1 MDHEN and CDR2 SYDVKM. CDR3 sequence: CATKLGDTEAFF. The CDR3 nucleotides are TGTGCCACTAAATTGGGGGACACTGAAGCTTTCTTT.

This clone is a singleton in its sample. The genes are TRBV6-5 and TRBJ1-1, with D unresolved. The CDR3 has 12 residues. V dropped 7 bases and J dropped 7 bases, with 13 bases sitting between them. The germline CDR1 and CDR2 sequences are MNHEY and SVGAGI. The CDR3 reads CASTVPRGEAFF. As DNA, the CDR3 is TGTGCCAGCACCGTCCCCCGGGGTGAAGCTTTCTTT.